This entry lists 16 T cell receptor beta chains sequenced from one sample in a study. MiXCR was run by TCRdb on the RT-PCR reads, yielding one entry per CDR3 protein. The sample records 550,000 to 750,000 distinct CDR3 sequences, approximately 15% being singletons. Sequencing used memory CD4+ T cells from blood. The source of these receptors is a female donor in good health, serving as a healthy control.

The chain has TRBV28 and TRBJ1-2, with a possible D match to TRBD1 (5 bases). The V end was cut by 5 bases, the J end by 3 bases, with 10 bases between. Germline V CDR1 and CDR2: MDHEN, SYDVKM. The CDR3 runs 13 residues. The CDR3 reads CASSTIQDYGYTF. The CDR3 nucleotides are TGTGCCAGCAGTACCATACAGGACTATGGCTACACCTTC.

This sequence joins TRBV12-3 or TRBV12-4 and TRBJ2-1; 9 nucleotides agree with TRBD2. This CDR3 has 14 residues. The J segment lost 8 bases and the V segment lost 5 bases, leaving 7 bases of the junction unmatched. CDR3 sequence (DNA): TGTGCCAGCAGTACTCCGGGACTAGCCTATGAGCAGTTCTTC. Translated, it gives CASSTPGLAYEQFF.

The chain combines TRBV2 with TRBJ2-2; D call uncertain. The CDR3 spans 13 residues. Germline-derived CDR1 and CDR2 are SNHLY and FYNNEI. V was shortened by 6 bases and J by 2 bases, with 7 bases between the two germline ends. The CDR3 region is CASSETNTGELFF. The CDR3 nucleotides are TGTGCCAGCAGCGAAACTAACACCGGGGAGCTGTTTTTT.

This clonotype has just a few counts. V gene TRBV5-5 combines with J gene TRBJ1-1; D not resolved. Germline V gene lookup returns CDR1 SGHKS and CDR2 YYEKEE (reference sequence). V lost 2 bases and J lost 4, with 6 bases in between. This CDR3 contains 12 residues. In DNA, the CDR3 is TGTGCCAGCAGCTTCTTCGGCACTGAAGCTTTCTTT. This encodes CASSFFGTEAFF.

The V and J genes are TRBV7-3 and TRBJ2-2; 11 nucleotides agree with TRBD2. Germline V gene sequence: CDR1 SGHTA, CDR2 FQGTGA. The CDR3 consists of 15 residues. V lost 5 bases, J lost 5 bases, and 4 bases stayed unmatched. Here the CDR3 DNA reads TGTGCCAGCAGCCCAATAGCGGGAGGGACCGGGGAGCTGTTTTTT. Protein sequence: CASSPIAGGTGELFF.

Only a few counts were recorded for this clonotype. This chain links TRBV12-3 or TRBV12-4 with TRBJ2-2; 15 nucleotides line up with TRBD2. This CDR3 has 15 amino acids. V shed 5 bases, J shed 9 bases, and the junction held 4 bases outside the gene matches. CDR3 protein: CASSAGTSGGRELFF. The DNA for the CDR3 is TGTGCCAGCAGTGCCGGGACTAGCGGGGGGAGGGAGCTGTTTTTT.

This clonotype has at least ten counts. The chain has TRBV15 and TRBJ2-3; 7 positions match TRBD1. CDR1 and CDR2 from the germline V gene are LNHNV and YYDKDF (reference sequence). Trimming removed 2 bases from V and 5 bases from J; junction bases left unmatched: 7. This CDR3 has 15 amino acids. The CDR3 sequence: CATSRRTGRGDTQYF. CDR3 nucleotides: TGTGCCACCAGCAGACGGACAGGTCGGGGAGATACGCAGTATTTT.

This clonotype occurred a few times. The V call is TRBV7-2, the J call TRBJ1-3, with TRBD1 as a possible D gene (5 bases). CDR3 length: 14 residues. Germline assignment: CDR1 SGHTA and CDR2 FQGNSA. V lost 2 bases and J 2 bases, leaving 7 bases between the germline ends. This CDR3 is CASSLSTAGNTIYF. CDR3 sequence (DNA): TGTGCCAGCAGCTTATCGACAGCTGGAAACACCATATATTTT.

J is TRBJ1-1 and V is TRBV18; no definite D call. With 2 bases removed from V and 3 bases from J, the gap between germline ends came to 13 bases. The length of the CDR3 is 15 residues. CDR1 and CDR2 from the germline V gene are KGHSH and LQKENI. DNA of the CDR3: TGTGCCAGCTCACCATCTAGTAGTGAGGACACTGAAGCTTTCTTT. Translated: CASSPSSSEDTEAFF.

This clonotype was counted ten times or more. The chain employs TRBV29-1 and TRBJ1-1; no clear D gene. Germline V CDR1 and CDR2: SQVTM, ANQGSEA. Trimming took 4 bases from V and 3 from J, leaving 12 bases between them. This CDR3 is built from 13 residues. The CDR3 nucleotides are TGCAGCGTTGTCGTCCTCCGGGACACTGAAGCTTTCTTT. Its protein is CSVVVLRDTEAFF. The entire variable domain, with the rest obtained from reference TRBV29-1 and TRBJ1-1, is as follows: SAVISQKPSRDICQRGTSLTIQCQVDSQVTMMFWYRQQPGQSLTLIATANQGSEATYESGFVIDKFPISRPNLTFSTLTVSNMSPEDSSIYLCSVVVLRDTEAFFGQGTRLTVV.

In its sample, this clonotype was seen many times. The CDR3 nucleotides read TGTGCCAGCAGTTCCCACGGAGATCCCTACGAGCAGTACTTC. It yields the protein CASSSHGDPYEQYF. J is TRBJ2-7 and V is TRBV27; D gene unclear. V lost 4 bases, J lost 2 bases, and 12 bases lay in between. This CDR3 region has 14 residues. The V gene's germline CDR1 is MNHEY and CDR2 SMNVEV (reference sequence).

The chain's CDR3 is CASSYVENYEQYF. The CDR3 bases are TGTGCCAGCAGTTACGTAGAAAACTACGAGCAGTACTTC. This chain links TRBV6-2 or TRBV6-3 with TRBJ2-7; no firm D call. The CDR3 contains 13 residues. Trimming pared 2 bases from V and 3 bases from J, leaving 8 bases between. Per the germline V gene, CDR1 is MNHEY and CDR2 is SVGEGT.

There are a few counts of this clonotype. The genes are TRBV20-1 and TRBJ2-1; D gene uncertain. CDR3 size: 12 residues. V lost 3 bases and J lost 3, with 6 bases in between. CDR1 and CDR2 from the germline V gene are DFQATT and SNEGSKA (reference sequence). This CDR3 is CSASPDYNEQFF. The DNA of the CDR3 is TGCAGTGCTAGCCCCGACTACAATGAGCAGTTCTTC.

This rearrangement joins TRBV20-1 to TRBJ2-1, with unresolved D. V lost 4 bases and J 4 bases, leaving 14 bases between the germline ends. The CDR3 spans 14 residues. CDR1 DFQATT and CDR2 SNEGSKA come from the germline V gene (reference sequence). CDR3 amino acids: CSANRPGAYNEQFF. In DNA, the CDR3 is TGCAGTGCTAATAGACCGGGCGCGTACAATGAGCAGTTCTTC.

CDR3 in amino acids: CASSQGDRVHEQYF. Written as DNA, the CDR3 is TGTGCCAGCAGCCAGGGAGACAGGGTTCACGAGCAGTACTTC. J is TRBJ2-7 and V is TRBV3-1; 7 nucleotides align to TRBD1. The CDR3 consists of 14 residues. Germline CDR1 reads LGHDT; CDR2 reads YNNKEL (reference sequence). V was clipped by 3 bases and J by 5 bases; unmatched bases: 7.

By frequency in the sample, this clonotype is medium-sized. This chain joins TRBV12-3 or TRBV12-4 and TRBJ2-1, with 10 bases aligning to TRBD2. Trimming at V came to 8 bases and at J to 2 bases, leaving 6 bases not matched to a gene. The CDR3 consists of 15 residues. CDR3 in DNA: TGTGCCAGCGGACGGACTAGCGGACCCTACAATGAGCAGTTCTTC. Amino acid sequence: CASGRTSGPYNEQFF.